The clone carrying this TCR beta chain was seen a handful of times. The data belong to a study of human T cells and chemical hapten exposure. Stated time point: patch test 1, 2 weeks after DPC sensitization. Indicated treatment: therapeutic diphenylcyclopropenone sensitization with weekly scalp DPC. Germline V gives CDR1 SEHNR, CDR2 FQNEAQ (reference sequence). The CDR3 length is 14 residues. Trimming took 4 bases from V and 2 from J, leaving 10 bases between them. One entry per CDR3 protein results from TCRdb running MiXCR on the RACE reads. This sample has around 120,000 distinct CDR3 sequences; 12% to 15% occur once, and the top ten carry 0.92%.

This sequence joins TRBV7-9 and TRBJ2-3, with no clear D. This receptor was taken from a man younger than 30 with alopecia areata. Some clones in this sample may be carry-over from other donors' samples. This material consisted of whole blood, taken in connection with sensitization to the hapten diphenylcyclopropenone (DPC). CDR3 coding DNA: TGTGCCAGCAGCTCCCCCCCCCTCACAGATACGCAGTATTTT. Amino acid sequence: CASSSPPLTDTQYF. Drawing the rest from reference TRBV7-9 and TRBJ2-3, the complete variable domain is DTGVSQNPRHKITKRGQNVTFRCDPISEHNRLYWYRQTLGQGPEFLTYFQNEAQLEKSRLLSDRFSAERPKGSFSTLEIQRTEQGDSAMYLCASSSPPLTDTQYFGPGTRLTVL.